The rows below give T cell receptor beta chains drawn from one sample of a study of T cell responses to AZD1222 COVID-19 vaccine. Using immunoSEQ multiplex PCR, the repertoire was profiled, and TCRdb retains in-frame clones only, with some absent. The sample consists of 95,000 to 150,000 clones, 75% to 90% of them appearing once. Sequenced material: peripheral blood, taken 28 days after the second AZD1222 dose. The receptor source for this set is an adult who received the AZD1222 COVID-19 vaccine. Each CDR3 is given with its conserved first and last residue. The D gene is left open where the match is weak. Size tells how often a clone was seen (once, few, many) or the class of an expanded clone, and some rows leave it out.

J gene | D gene | clone size | V gene | CDR3 protein | CDR3 DNA
TRBJ2-7 | TRBD1 | - | TRBV30 | CAWTRTGATYEQYF | TGTGCCTGGACCAGGACAGGGGCCACCTACGAGCAGTACTTC
TRBJ2-6 | - | - | TRBV5-1 | CASSFNSGANVLTF | TGCGCCAGCAGCTTTAACTCTGGGGCCAACGTCCTGACTTTC
TRBJ2-5 | - | once | TRBV11-3 | CASSGGTGYETQYF | TGTGCCAGCAGCGGAGGTACAGGGTATGAGACCCAGTACTTC
TRBJ1-3 | - | - | TRBV7-6 | CASSDTKGSGNTIYF | TGTGCCAGCAGCGATACAAAGGGGAGTGGAAACACCATATATTTT
TRBJ2-5 | - | - | TRBV5-4 | CASSFKGIETQYF | TGTGCCAGCAGCTTCAAAGGTATCGAGACCCAGTACTTC
TRBJ2-2 | - | - | TRBV18 | CASSPARTGSNTGELFF | TGTGCCAGCTCACCCGCCCGTACAGGATCGAACACCGGGGAGCTGTTTTTT
TRBJ1-4 | - | - | TRBV5-6 | CASSLFRGSGEKLFF | TGTGCCAGCAGCTTGTTTAGGGGTTCTGGAGAAAAACTGTTTTTT
TRBJ1-1 | - | - | TRBV18 | CASSPPFRAGSEGTEAFF | TGTGCCAGCTCACCACCCTTCCGAGCGGGGAGCGAGGGCACTGAAGCTTTCTTT
TRBJ2-3 | - | - | TRBV5-6 | CASSRGGGRDTQYF | TGTGCCAGCAGCCGTGGGGGGGGCCGGGATACGCAGTATTTT
TRBJ2-1 | TRBD1 | - | TRBV29-1 | CSVVGRGRIGSYNEQFF | TGCAGCGTTGTCGGCAGGGGGCGCATCGGGTCCTACAATGAGCAGTTCTTC
TRBJ1-1 | - | - | TRBV6-4 | CASSDVAGRNTEAFF | TGTGCCAGCAGTGACGTGGCAGGGAGAAACACTGAAGCTTTCTTT
TRBJ2-1 | - | - | TRBV27 | CASRRVSSEQFF | TGTGCCAGCCGGAGGGTATCAAGTGAGCAGTTCTTC
TRBJ1-4 | TRBD1 | - | TRBV5-5 | CASSLAVTGGVDNEKLFF | TGTGCCAGCAGCTTGGCCGTCACAGGGGGCGTAGATAATGAAAAACTGTTTTTT
TRBJ2-1 | - | - | TRBV7-2 | CASSLTAYNEQFF | TGTGCCAGCAGCTTAACAGCCTACAATGAGCAGTTCTTC
TRBJ2-3 | - | - | TRBV9 | CASSVEASDTQYF | TGTGCCAGCAGCGTAGAGGCGTCGGATACGCAGTATTTT
TRBJ1-2 | - | once | TRBV28 | CASRGQGKLGYTF | TGTGCCAGCAGGGGTCAGGGGAAGCTTGGCTACACCTTC
TRBJ1-5 | TRBD1 | few | TRBV11-2 | CASSRDRDNQPQHF | TGTGCCAGCAGCCGCGACAGGGACAATCAGCCCCAGCATTTT
TRBJ1-1 | - | - | TRBV18 | CASSRRFGDTEAFF | TGTGCCAGCTCCCGGCGGTTTGGGGACACTGAAGCTTTCTTT
TRBJ1-3 | - | - | TRBV6-5 | CASIPTGLSGNTIYF | TGTGCCAGCATCCCGACAGGCCTCTCTGGAAACACCATATATTTT
TRBJ2-7 | - | once | TRBV3-1/TRBV3-2 | CASSPGSWSYEQYF | TGTGCCAGCAGCCCGGGCAGTTGGTCCTACGAGCAGTACTTC
TRBJ2-7 | - | once | TRBV5-1 | CASSLVWYEQYF | TGCGCCAGCAGCTTGGTTTGGTACGAGCAGTACTTC
TRBJ1-2 | TRBD1 | - | TRBV5-5 | CASSSDLQGARTF | TGTGCCAGCAGCTCCGATTTGCAGGGGGCCCGTACCTTC
TRBJ1-5 | - | - | TRBV7-9 | CASSRSSNQPQHF | TGTGCCAGCAGCCGGAGTAGCAATCAGCCCCAGCATTTT
TRBJ2-3 | TRBD2 | - | TRBV4-1 | CASSLSPGTSGGEITDTQYF | TGCGCCAGCAGCCTAAGCCCCGGGACTAGCGGGGGAGAAATCACAGATACGCAGTATTTT
TRBJ2-7 | - | - | TRBV7-6 | CASSSPLGEQYF | TGTGCCAGCAGCTCCCCACTAGGCGAGCAGTACTTC
TRBJ1-4 | - | - | TRBV5-8 | CASPPLEGLIDEKLFF | TGTGCCAGCCCCCCCCTCGAGGGGCTGATTGATGAAAAACTGTTTTTT
TRBJ2-3 | - | - | TRBV2 | CASMRESVADTQYF | TGTGCCAGCATGAGGGAAAGTGTGGCAGATACGCAGTATTTT
TRBJ1-3 | TRBD1 | - | TRBV11-2 | CASSLMGGDRKKAGNTIYF | TGTGCCAGCAGCTTAATGGGGGGGGACAGGAAGAAGGCTGGAAACACCATATATTTT
TRBJ2-1 | - | few | TRBV6-2/TRBV6-3 | CASSSPSSSYNEQFF | TGTGCCAGCAGTTCCCCGTCTAGCTCCTACAATGAGCAGTTCTTC
TRBJ1-2 | - | - | TRBV3-1/TRBV3-2 | CASSHGQTYGYTF | TGTGCCAGCAGTCATGGACAGACGTATGGCTACACCTTC
TRBJ1-6 | TRBD1 | - | TRBV3-1/TRBV3-2 | CASSQGAGQGENSPLHF | TGTGCCAGCAGCCAAGGGGCGGGACAGGGTGAAAATTCACCCCTCCACTTT
TRBJ2-1 | - | - | TRBV9 | CASSVGDLNEQFF | TGTGCCAGCAGCGTGGGGGACCTAAATGAGCAGTTCTTC
TRBJ1-1 | - | - | TRBV10-3 | CAISGAENTEAFF | TGTGCCATCAGTGGGGCAGAGAACACTGAAGCTTTCTTT
TRBJ2-7 | TRBD2 | once | TRBV5-1 | CASSPSAGEISEQYF | TGCGCCAGCAGCCCATCAGCGGGGGAAATAAGTGAGCAGTACTTC
TRBJ2-1 | - | - | TRBV19 | CASTPDSYNEQFF | TGTGCCAGTACCCCGGACAGTTACAATGAGCAGTTCTTC
TRBJ1-2 | - | once | TRBV28 | CASRTQQTLKEGYTF | TGTGCCAGCAGAACACAGCAGACGCTAAAGGAGGGCTACACCTTC
TRBJ1-2 | - | - | TRBV5-4 | CASSFSSRADGYTF | TGTGCCAGCAGCTTCTCATCCAGGGCGGATGGCTACACCTTC
TRBJ1-4 | - | few | TRBV6-5 | CASSRDPRAREKLFF | TGTGCCAGCAGTCGGGACCCAAGGGCGCGAGAAAAACTGTTTTTT
TRBJ1-5 | - | once | TRBV18 | CASSLDGNQPQHF | TGTGCCAGCTCACTGGACGGCAATCAGCCCCAGCATTTT
TRBJ1-2 | - | few | TRBV7-2 | CASSFLIRKSLSYGYTF | TGTGCCAGCAGCTTCTTGATCAGAAAATCCCTTAGCTATGGCTACACCTTC
TRBJ1-1 | - | - | TRBV3-1/TRBV3-2 | CASKPSYRPHGRETVRPAFF | TGTGCCAGCAAGCCAAGTTATAGACCCCACGGCCGAGAGACGGTTCGGCCAGCTTTCTTT
TRBJ1-1 | - | few | TRBV12-5 | CASGFDNTEAFF | TGTGCTAGTGGTTTTGATAACACTGAAGCTTTCTTT
TRBJ2-2 | - | - | TRBV19 | CASSTTGGTGELFF | TGTGCCAGTAGTACAACCGGGGGCACCGGGGAGCTGTTTTTT
TRBJ2-7 | TRBD2 | few | TRBV10-2 | CASSESKPGLAGGPDEQYF | TGCGCCAGCAGTGAGTCTAAGCCGGGACTAGCGGGGGGGCCTGACGAGCAGTACTTC
TRBJ2-7 | - | - | TRBV28 | CASSLGTPGEQYF | TGTGCCAGCAGTTTGGGGACCCCGGGCGAGCAGTACTTC